This T cell receptor beta chain derives from a study of CD8+ T cells in alopecia areata. Reverse transcription of extracted RNA yielded cDNA, which provided the sequencing template. Generated by immunoSEQ multiplex PCR, the TCRdb table keeps only in-frame clones and is missing some. The data contain about 190,000 clones, 64% of them seen just once; the ten biggest clones take up 3.5% to 5%. The treatment: oral pan-JAK inhibitor, 5-10 mg twice daily. Trimming pared 1 base from V and 0 bases from J, leaving 10 bases between. The CDR3 has 15 residues. The V gene's germline CDR1 is MGHDK and CDR2 SYGVNS. This chain uses TRBV25-1 with TRBJ2-7, with D unresolved. Sequenced material: CD4+ T cells sorted from blood, taken at week 4, from a patient treated with tofacitinib. The source is a human donor with alopecia areata. CDR3 sequence: CASSESLESSYEQYF. The DNA for the CDR3 is TGTGCCAGCAGTGAATCCCTAGAGAGCTCCTACGAGCAGTACTTC.